This TCR beta chain was recovered during a study of OX40 agonist ivuxolimab in advanced cancers. Study-level results: CD8+ T cells were the subset that, on average, had more expanded clones than CD4+. By week 6 at 0.1 to 3.0 mg/kg, blood CD4+ and CD8+ T cells had expanded clonally.

Regarding this clone: No antigen is known for it.

Prior autoimmune disease or systemic immunosuppression barred patients. Profiling relied on immunoSEQ multiplex PCR, and the TCRdb table lists in-frame clones only, not all of them. The table shows some 59,000 clones, with around 84% occurring only once. V lost 0 bases and J 4 bases, leaving 5 bases between the germline ends. The length of the CDR3 is 13 residues. CDR1 is SGDLS and CDR2 is YYNGEE in the germline V gene. This receptor was identified in an adult with an advanced solid tumor such as melanoma, head and neck, liver or kidney cancer. This rearrangement joins TRBV9 to TRBJ1-3; D not resolved. Sequencing was performed on CD4+ or CD8+ T cells sorted from blood, taken in a trial of the OX40 agonist ivuxolimab. CDR3 bases: TGTGCCAGCAGCGTAGCCCCGGGAAACACCATATATTTT. It translates to CASSVAPGNTIYF.